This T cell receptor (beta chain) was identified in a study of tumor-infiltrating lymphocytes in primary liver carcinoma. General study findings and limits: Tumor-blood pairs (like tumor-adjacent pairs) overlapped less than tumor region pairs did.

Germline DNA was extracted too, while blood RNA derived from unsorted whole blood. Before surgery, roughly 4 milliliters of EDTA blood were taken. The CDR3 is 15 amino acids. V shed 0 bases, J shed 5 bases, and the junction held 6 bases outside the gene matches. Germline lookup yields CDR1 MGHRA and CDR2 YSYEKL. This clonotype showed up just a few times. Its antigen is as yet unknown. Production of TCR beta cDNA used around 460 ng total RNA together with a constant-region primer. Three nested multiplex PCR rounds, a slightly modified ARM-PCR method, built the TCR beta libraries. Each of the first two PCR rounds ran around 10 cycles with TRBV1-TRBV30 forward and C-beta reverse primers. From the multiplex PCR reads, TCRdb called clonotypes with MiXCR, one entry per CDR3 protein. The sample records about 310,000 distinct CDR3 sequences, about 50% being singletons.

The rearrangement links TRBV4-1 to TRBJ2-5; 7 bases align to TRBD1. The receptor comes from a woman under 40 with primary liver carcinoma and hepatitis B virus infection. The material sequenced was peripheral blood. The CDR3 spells CASSQDDGQVETQYF. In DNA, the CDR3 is TGCGCCAGCAGCCAAGATGACGGACAGGTTGAGACCCAGTACTTC.